These T cell receptor beta chains were read from a single sample in a study of blood T cell repertoires in COVID-19. TCRdb keeps only in-frame clones here, not all; method: immunoSEQ multiplex PCR. The data contain about 250,000 clones, about 86% of them seen just once; the ten biggest clones take up about 4.4%. What was sequenced was peripheral blood. The receptors shown here come from a man aged 45-60 years with active or convalescent COVID-19. The conserved cysteine and the conserved F or W are not part of the CDR3 here.

V gene | CDR3 protein
TRBV18 | ASSPIRDREY
TRBV30 | AWNDRSSGNTIY
TRBV11-2 | ASSLGGRQGNEKLF
TRBV28 | ASSPPGKYSGNTIY
TRBV27 | ASSSQGATANTGELF
TRBV5-1 | ASSPTSGGRYNEQF
TRBV30 | ARAAGAYGYT
TRBV6-6 | ASSYGQTNEAF
TRBV7-2 | ASSSPRTSGGTDTQY
TRBV27 | ASSSLGQGNYGYT
TRBV19 | ASGDRGIYGYT
TRBV27 | ASSLAGPYGYT
TRBV6-6 | ASSGLSRGYNEQF
TRBV7-2 | ASSFYPHTGFDAF
TRBV9 | ASSPASAGSTDTQY